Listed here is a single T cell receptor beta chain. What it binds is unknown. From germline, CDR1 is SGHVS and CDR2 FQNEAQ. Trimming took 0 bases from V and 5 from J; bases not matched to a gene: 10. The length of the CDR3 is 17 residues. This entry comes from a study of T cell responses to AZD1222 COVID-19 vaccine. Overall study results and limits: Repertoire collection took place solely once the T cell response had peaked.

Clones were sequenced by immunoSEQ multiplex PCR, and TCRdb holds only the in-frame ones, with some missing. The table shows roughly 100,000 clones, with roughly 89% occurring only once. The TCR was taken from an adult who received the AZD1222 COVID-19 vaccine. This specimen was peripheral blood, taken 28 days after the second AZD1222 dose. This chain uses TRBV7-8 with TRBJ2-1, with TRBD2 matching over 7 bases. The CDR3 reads CASSLARLATAHNEQFF. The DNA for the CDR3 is TGTGCCAGCAGCTTAGCGAGACTAGCAACCGCTCACAATGAGCAGTTCTTC.